This record covers a single TCR beta chain. These data belong to a study of blood T cells in healthy people across ages. A second roughly 7 to 11 cycle PCR used barcoded and J-beta primers. A template-switch adaptor that had 12 random nucleotides put a tag on each cDNA molecule. TCRdb fed the 5' RACE reads into MiXCR, producing one record per CDR3 protein. The table lists some 1.8 million distinct CDR3 sequences, about 39% of them singletons, with more than 20% in the top ten. Isolation of PBMCs gave at least 7 million cells per sample. The total RNA that was extracted per sample amounted to at least 5.5 micrograms. This CDR3 contains 18 residues. Germline trimming cut 1 base from V and 0 bases from J; bases unmatched to any gene: 9. Germline loops: CDR1 KGHSH, CDR2 LQKENI.

The TCR comes from a human donor in good health. The V and J genes are TRBV18 and TRBJ1-1; 9 bases map to TRBD1. Sequencing was carried out using blood. CDR3 nucleotide sequence: TGTGCCAGCTCACCACTCGGGACAGGGACCGCTATGAACACTGAAGCTTTCTTT. Its translation: CASSPLGTGTAMNTEAFF. Looking up the rest from reference TRBV18 and TRBJ1-1 gives the full variable domain: NAGVMQNPRHLVRRRGQEARLRCSPMKGHSHVYWYRQLPEEGLKFMVYLQKENIIDESGMPKERFSAEFPKEGPSILRIQQVVRGDSAAYFCASSPLGTGTAMNTEAFFGQGTRLTVV.